This entry lists 24 T cell receptor beta chains sequenced from one sample in a study of identical twins. TCRdb re-derived calls from the 5' RACE reads in MiXCR, one entry per CDR3 protein. Seen here are 350,000 to 600,000 distinct CDR3 sequences, 14% observed once, and the top ten hold about 0.53%. The same data also contributed to another study, on yellow fever vaccine responses in identical twins.

Sequenced input: CD4+ T cells sorted from blood. The receptors stem from a woman under 30 in good health.

In its sample, this clonotype was seen once. The rearrangement uses TRBV24-1 and TRBJ2-7; 10 nucleotides match TRBD1. CDR1 is KGHDR and CDR2 is SFDVKD in the germline V gene. The CDR3 has 16 amino acids. The V and J ends lost 3 bases and 2 bases, in that order; junction bases with no gene match: 6. In DNA, the CDR3 is TGTGCCACCAGTGATCGCCGGACAGGGGGAACCTACGAGCAGTACTTC. It is translated as CATSDRRTGGTYEQYF.

The chain is built from TRBV6-4 and TRBJ2-1, with TRBD2 matching over 7 bases. CDR3 length: 16 residues. V shed 4 bases, J shed 9 bases, and the junction held 15 bases outside the gene matches. The germline V gene encodes CDR1 MRHNA and CDR2 SNTAGT. The CDR3 sequence is CASSAESGARIGEQFF. In nucleotides, the CDR3 is TGTGCCAGCAGTGCTGAAAGCGGGGCTCGCATCGGTGAGCAGTTCTTC.

V and J are TRBV29-1 and TRBJ2-7; weak D call: TRBD1 (6 bases). CDR3 length: 13 amino acids. The germline V and J ends were trimmed by 2 bases and 7 bases, with 15 bases remaining between them. CDR1 SQVTM and CDR2 ANQGSEA come from the germline V gene. CDR3 sequence reads: CSVEFLRQGEQYF. The CDR3 bases are TGCAGCGTTGAATTTCTACGGCAGGGGGAGCAGTACTTC.

J is TRBJ2-2 and V is TRBV4-3, with D possibly TRBD2 on 6 matching bases. Germline loops: CDR1 LGHNA, CDR2 YSLEER. The CDR3 is made up of 15 amino acids. Trimming took off 0 bases at V and 1 base at J, with 6 bases between the two ends. CDR3 sequence: CASSQEEGNTGELFF. In nucleotides, the CDR3 is TGCGCCAGCAGCCAAGAGGAGGGGAACACCGGGGAGCTGTTTTTT.

This clonotype was counted a single time. This chain links TRBV20-1 with TRBJ2-5, with 10 positions matching TRBD2. Germline loops: CDR1 DFQATT, CDR2 SNEGSKA (reference sequence). Trimming took 0 bases from V and 1 from J; bases not matched to a gene: 5. The CDR3 runs 16 residues. The CDR3 sequence: CSARESSGGPQETQYF. In DNA form, the CDR3 reads TGCAGTGCTAGAGAGAGTAGCGGGGGGCCCCAAGAGACCCAGTACTTC.

This rearrangement joins TRBV5-1 to TRBJ1-4, with D maybe TRBD1 (6 bases). This CDR3 has 14 residues. Germline assignment: CDR1 SGHRS and CDR2 YFSETQ. V dropped 2 bases and J dropped 8 bases, with 13 bases sitting between them. The CDR3 bases are TGCGCCAGCAGCTTACAGGGCTGGGGGGAAAAACTGTTTTTT. Its translation is CASSLQGWGEKLFF.

V and J are TRBV5-5 and TRBJ2-1; possibly TRBD1 for D (7 bases). The CDR3 is 15 residues long. CDR1 is SGHKS and CDR2 is YYEKEE in the germline V gene (reference sequence). The V gene lost 4 bases and the J gene lost 10 bases, with 21 bases spanning the gap. Here the CDR3 reads CASSTQGVGGKEQFF. In nucleotides, the CDR3 is TGTGCCAGCAGCACGCAGGGGGTGGGGGGTAAGGAGCAGTTCTTC.

The sample holds a few counts of this clonotype. The genes are TRBV12-3 or TRBV12-4 and TRBJ2-7; D unresolved. The CDR3 runs to 14 residues. The germline V and J ends were trimmed by 1 base and 5 bases, with 12 bases remaining between them. The CDR3 spells CASSLVPVVDEQYF. The CDR3, as DNA: TGTGCCAGCAGTTTAGTACCCGTAGTGGACGAGCAGTACTTC.

The chain is built from TRBV25-1 and TRBJ2-3; D not certain. The CDR3 consists of 14 residues. Germline V gives CDR1 MGHDK, CDR2 SYGVNS. V was shortened by 0 bases and J by 0 bases, with 4 bases between the two germline ends. CDR3 nucleotide sequence: TGTGCCAGCAGTGAATACGGCAGCACAGATACGCAGTATTTT. It specifies CASSEYGSTDTQYF.

This clonotype was counted at least ten times. This chain uses TRBV29-1 with TRBJ2-2; D is possibly TRBD1 (5 bases). Germline V gene sequence: CDR1 SQVTM, CDR2 ANQGSEA. The CDR3 loop spans 12 amino acids. The V end lost 6 bases, the J end lost 6 bases, and 11 bases lay between the germline ends. As DNA, the CDR3 is TGCAGCGTCGTCAGGGTTCCCGGGGAGCTGTTTTTT. Its translation is CSVVRVPGELFF.

The V call is TRBV6-1, the J call TRBJ1-1; 7 positions match TRBD1. V lost 6 bases, J lost 5 bases, and 9 bases stayed unmatched. CDR1 and CDR2 from the germline V gene are MNHNS and SASEGT. The CDR3 is 14 residues long. The CDR3 bases are TGTGCCAGCAGGAGACAGGGTCTGGAAACTGAAGCTTTCTTT. Translated: CASRRQGLETEAFF.

V gene TRBV5-5 combines with J gene TRBJ2-7, with 7 bases lining up with TRBD1. V was pared by 3 bases and J by 2 bases, with 5 bases of the junction left unmatched. Germline assignment: CDR1 SGHKS and CDR2 YYEKEE (reference sequence). This CDR3 comprises 14 residues. The CDR3 DNA is TGTGCCAGCAGCTGGACAGGACTGACCTACGAGCAGTACTTC. This encodes CASSWTGLTYEQYF.

This clonotype has only a few counts. The chain carries TRBV14 and TRBJ2-1; a weak D match, TRBD2 (5 bases). Between the trimmed V and J ends, which lost 4 bases and 0 bases, there was a span of 13 bases. CDR3 length equals 16 residues. Germline V gives CDR1 SGHDN, CDR2 FVKESK. The CDR3 DNA reads TGTGCCAGCAGCCCCCTCGGGGTCGACTCCTACAATGAGCAGTTCTTC. Its protein product is CASSPLGVDSYNEQFF.

In this sample, this clonotype turned up many times. The rearrangement links TRBV12-3 or TRBV12-4 to TRBJ2-1, with TRBD1 matching 9 bases. CDR3 length: 14 amino acids. V dropped 6 bases and J dropped 2; count of bases not matched to a gene: 2. CDR3 amino acids: CASSWDRAYNEQFF. CDR3 coding DNA: TGTGCCAGCAGCTGGGACAGGGCCTACAATGAGCAGTTCTTC.

This sequence joins TRBV10-3 and TRBJ2-5; possibly TRBD1 for D (5 bases). The CDR3 length is 16 residues. V shed 6 bases and J shed 5 bases, with 22 bases lying between them. Per the germline V gene, CDR1 is ENHRY and CDR2 is SYGVKD. CDR3 amino acids: CAISPRRGGGVETQYF. Here the CDR3 DNA reads TGTGCCATCAGCCCGAGAAGGGGCGGTGGGGTCGAGACCCAGTACTTC.

V is TRBV9 and J is TRBJ1-1; D gene unclear. Deletions cut 4 bases from V and 2 bases from J, with 15 bases between. Germline V gives CDR1 SGDLS, CDR2 YYNGEE. The CDR3 contains 15 residues. Written as DNA, the CDR3 is TGTGCCAGCAGCCCATACTCACTCATTAACACTGAAGCTTTCTTT. It encodes CASSPYSLINTEAFF.

Ten or more counts support this clonotype. The chain links TRBV5-8 to TRBJ2-1, with 7 bases lining up with TRBD1. Germline trimming cut 2 bases from V and 4 bases from J; bases unmatched to any gene: 3. CDR3 length equals 14 residues. Looked up from germline, CDR1 is SGHTS and CDR2 is YDEGEE. Here the CDR3 DNA reads TGTGCCAGCAGCTTACGGACAGGATACAATGAGCAGTTCTTC. As protein: CASSLRTGYNEQFF. The full variable domain, its missing parts supplied by reference TRBV5-8 and TRBJ2-1, is EAGVTQSPTHLIKTRGQQATLRCSPISGHTSVYWYQQALGLGLQFLLWYDEGEERNRGNFPPRFSGRQFPNYSSELNVNALELEDSALYLCASSLRTGYNEQFFGPGTRLTVL.

The chain combines TRBV27 with TRBJ1-1, with D maybe TRBD1 (5 bases). The germline V and J ends were trimmed by 3 bases and 5 bases, with 13 bases remaining between them. The CDR3 length is 14 residues. The germline gives CDR1 MNHEY, CDR2 SMNVEV (reference sequence). The CDR3 here is CASSFRGDGTEAFF. The CDR3 DNA reads TGTGCCAGCAGTTTTAGAGGGGACGGAACTGAAGCTTTCTTT.

The chain is built from TRBV27 and TRBJ2-3, with TRBD2 identical over 9 bases. Germline V gives CDR1 MNHEY, CDR2 SMNVEV (reference sequence). The V and J ends lost 5 bases and 4 bases, in that order; junction bases with no gene match: 10. The CDR3 contains 16 residues. The CDR3 loop is CASSASRGRGPDTQYF. The CDR3 DNA sequence: TGTGCCAGCAGTGCCTCCCGCGGGAGGGGCCCAGATACGCAGTATTTT.

This clonotype was found a few times. V and J are TRBV5-1 and TRBJ2-2; a weak D match, TRBD1 (5 bases). CDR3 length equals 14 residues. V lost 5 bases to trimming and J lost 1 base, with 9 bases between them. Germline V gene sequence: CDR1 SGHRS, CDR2 YFSETQ. CDR3 sequence reads: CASSFQGNTGELFF. The CDR3 DNA is TGCGCCAGCAGTTTCCAGGGGAACACCGGGGAGCTGTTTTTT.

Ten or more counts support this clonotype. The chain combines TRBV25-1 with TRBJ2-1; unclear D gene. With 0 bases removed from V and 6 bases from J, the gap between germline ends came to 3 bases. The germline gives CDR1 MGHDK, CDR2 SYGVNS. CDR3 length equals 12 residues. In DNA form, the CDR3 reads TGTGCCAGCAGTGAATATGGCAATGAGCAGTTCTTC. Residues: CASSEYGNEQFF.

The chain combines TRBV6-5 with TRBJ2-3; TRBD1 matches 7 bases. Trimming took 2 bases from V and 7 from J; bases not matched to a gene: 3. Germline V CDR1 and CDR2: MNHEY, SVGAGI. The CDR3 consists of 13 residues. Here the CDR3 DNA reads TGTGCCAGCAGTTACACAGGGGAAAATACGCAGTATTTT. It is translated as CASSYTGENTQYF.

The chain uses TRBV5-1 and TRBJ2-3, with a tentative D call TRBD1 (5 bases). The germline V and J ends were trimmed by 1 base and 0 bases, with 9 bases remaining between them. The CDR3 totals 15 residues. Germline CDR1 and CDR2: SGHRS and YFSETQ. Here the CDR3 reads CASSLMTASTDTQYF. DNA for the CDR3: TGCGCCAGCAGCTTGATGACAGCTAGCACAGATACGCAGTATTTT.

This clonotype was observed a few times. The J gene is TRBJ2-2, the V gene TRBV11-2, with D possibly TRBD2 on 6 matching bases. Between the trimmed V and J ends, which lost 2 bases and 5 bases, there was a span of 12 bases. The CDR3 spans 15 residues. CDR1 and CDR2 (germline): SGHAT, FQNNGV. The CDR3 nucleotides are TGTGCCAGCAGCTTACCCGGGAGAGGGACCGGGGAGCTGTTTTTT. This encodes CASSLPGRGTGELFF.